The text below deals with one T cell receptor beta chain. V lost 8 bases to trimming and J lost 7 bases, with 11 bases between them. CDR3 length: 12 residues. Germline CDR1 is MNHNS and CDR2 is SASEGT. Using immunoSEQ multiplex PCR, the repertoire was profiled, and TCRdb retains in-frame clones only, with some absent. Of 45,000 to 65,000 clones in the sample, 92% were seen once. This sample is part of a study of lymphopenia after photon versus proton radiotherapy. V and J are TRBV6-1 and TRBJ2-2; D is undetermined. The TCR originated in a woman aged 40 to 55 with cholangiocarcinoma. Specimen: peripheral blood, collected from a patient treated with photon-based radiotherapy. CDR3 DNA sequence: TGTGCCAGCTCCTTGAGCAGCGGGGAGCTGTTTTTT. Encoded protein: CASSLSSGELFF.